The 9 T cell receptor beta chains reported below all come from one sample, sequenced in a study of T-cell reconstitution after alpha-beta-depleted transplantation in children (dated by TCRdb to about 2016). Library method: PCR. Sequencing used an Illumina HiSeq 2500. Molecular barcoding was employed in the preparation of TCR libraries, with unique molecular identifiers being used to normalize TCRbeta repertoire quantification. Using fastp trimming at Q25 and MiXCR clonotype assembly, TCRdb reanalyzed the public sequencing data and kept in-frame beta chains. Entries that share a CDR3 protein sequence are merged under the most common genes and DNA. Within this sample are approximately 170,000 distinct CDR3 sequences, with 11% of them counted one time only. Roughly 13% of the sample lies in the top ten. The intended sense of this specimen's treatment or condition label: allogeneic hematopoietic cell transplantation with graft depleted of TCRalphabeta T cells and CD19 B cells.

The specimen was PBMCs, collected before TCRalphabeta/CD19-depleted stem cell transplant. These receptors all stem from a boy between 2 and 10 years old with acute myeloid leukemia, due to receive a stem cell transplant.

This clonotype was seen at least ten times. The rearrangement uses TRBV5-1 and TRBJ2-5; 13 bases are shared with TRBD2. This CDR3 contains 16 residues. V gave up 1 base and J gave up 5 bases; unmatched junction bases: 5. Germline values: CDR1 SGHRS, CDR2 YFSETQ. The CDR3 nucleotides read TGCGCCAGCAGCTTGACCGGGACTAGCGGGGTTGAGACCCAGTACTTC. Protein: CASSLTGTSGVETQYF.

This clonotype was seen repeatedly, ten times or more. The V call is TRBV3-1, the J call TRBJ1-3; D might be TRBD1 (5 bases). CDR3 length: 18 residues. V was pared by 0 bases and J by 2 bases, with 17 bases between. Germline assignment: CDR1 LGHDT and CDR2 YNNKEL (reference sequence). The CDR3 loop is CASSQEADFGGAGNTIYF. The CDR3 DNA is TGTGCCAGCAGCCAAGAGGCCGACTTTGGAGGGGCTGGAAACACCATATATTTT.

CDR3 in DNA: TGTGCCAGCAGCGTCCTAGCGGGAGGGCAAGATACGCAGTATTTT. Its translation is CASSVLAGGQDTQYF. The chain combines TRBV4-2 with TRBJ2-3, with TRBD2 matching over 12 bases. The J segment lost 5 bases and the V segment lost 5 bases, leaving 5 bases of the junction unmatched. The CDR3 contains 15 residues. Germline V gene data show CDR1 as LGHNA and CDR2 as YNFKEQ.

This clonotype was seen ten or more times. The chain links TRBV7-9 to TRBJ1-4; weak D call: TRBD1 (5 bases). CDR3 length equals 14 residues. The germline V gene encodes CDR1 SEHNR and CDR2 FQNEAQ (reference sequence). The ends were cut back, 10 bases at V and 4 bases at J, with 16 bases in the middle. CDR3 loop: CATSGTGLNEKLFF. In DNA form, the CDR3 reads TGTGCCACCTCAGGGACCGGGCTTAATGAAAAACTGTTTTTT. Full variable domain (missing parts from reference TRBV7-9 and TRBJ1-4): DTGVSQNPRHKITKRGQNVTFRCDPISEHNRLYWYRQTLGQGPEFLTYFQNEAQLEKSRLLSDRFSAERPKGSFSTLEIQRTEQGDSAMYLCATSGTGLNEKLFFGSGTQLSVL.

In its sample, this clonotype was seen many times. The J gene is TRBJ1-2, the V gene TRBV20-1, with D hard to call. CDR1 and CDR2 from the germline V gene are DFQATT and SNEGSKA (reference sequence). V shed 0 bases and J shed 4 bases, with 12 bases lying between them. The CDR3 sequence is 14 residues long. The CDR3 loop reads CSAREDGKSYGYTF. DNA of the CDR3: TGCAGTGCTAGAGAGGACGGCAAGAGCTATGGCTACACCTTC.

This clonotype showed up many times. The chain combines TRBV20-1 with TRBJ2-1; possibly TRBD2 for D (5 bases). Germline V gene sequence: CDR1 DFQATT, CDR2 SNEGSKA (reference sequence). This CDR3 is built from 15 residues. Trimming took 8 bases from V and 4 from J, leaving 21 bases between them. Here the CDR3 DNA reads TGCAGTTCTACTTCGCCGGGGATTCCATACAATGAGCAGTTCTTC. Its translation is CSSTSPGIPYNEQFF.

The chain recombines TRBV30 with TRBJ1-4; 8 bases are a match to TRBD1. J gave up 7 bases and V 5 bases, and 6 bases lay outside the gene matches. The length of the CDR3 is 13 residues. CDR1 and CDR2 from the germline V gene are GTSNPN and SVGIG (reference sequence). The CDR3 sequence: CAWQRTGTEKLFF. CDR3 sequence (DNA): TGTGCCTGGCAAAGGACAGGGACTGAAAAACTGTTTTTT.

This clonotype was counted many times. V is TRBV24-1 and J is TRBJ2-5; D not certain. Trimming stripped 4 bases from V and 2 bases from J, with 16 bases between. CDR1 is KGHDR and CDR2 is SFDVKD in the germline V gene. The CDR3 is made up of 16 amino acids. The CDR3 DNA is TGTGCCACCAGTGACCCCTCTCGTGGTGGTCAAGAGACCCAGTACTTC. Protein product: CATSDPSRGGQETQYF.

This clonotype came up many times. The chain uses TRBV4-1 and TRBJ2-1, with TRBD1 matching over 7 bases. Germline assignment: CDR1 MGHRA and CDR2 YSYEKL. Unmatched junction bases numbered 16, after V lost 4 bases and J lost 10 bases. CDR3 length: 16 residues. In nucleotides, the CDR3 is TGCGCCAGCAGCCGACAGATCCAGGGGGAGTCCAGGGAGCAGTTCTTC. It translates to CASSRQIQGESREQFF.